This T cell receptor beta chain originates from a study of lymphopenia after photon versus proton radiotherapy. This clone was observed a few times. Its antigen is undetermined. Germline CDR1 is MGHRA and CDR2 is YSYEKL. V lost 3 bases, J lost 9 bases, and 21 bases lay in between. The CDR3 extends over 16 amino acids. The study's findings and limits: Oligoclonal CD8+ Temra expansion after nadir drove photon patients' diversity drop.

Generated by immunoSEQ multiplex PCR, the TCRdb table keeps only in-frame clones and is missing some. The data contain approximately 91,000 clones, more than 70% of them singletons. The gene calls are TRBV4-1 and TRBJ2-1, with D hard to call. This receptor was obtained from a man aged 60 to 69 with pancreatic cancer. This specimen consisted of peripheral blood, obtained from a patient treated with proton-based radiotherapy. DNA for the CDR3: TGCGCCAGCAGCCACTACGGCGCGGCTTACCTCGGTGAGCAGTTCTTC. This sequence encodes CASSHYGAAYLGEQFF.